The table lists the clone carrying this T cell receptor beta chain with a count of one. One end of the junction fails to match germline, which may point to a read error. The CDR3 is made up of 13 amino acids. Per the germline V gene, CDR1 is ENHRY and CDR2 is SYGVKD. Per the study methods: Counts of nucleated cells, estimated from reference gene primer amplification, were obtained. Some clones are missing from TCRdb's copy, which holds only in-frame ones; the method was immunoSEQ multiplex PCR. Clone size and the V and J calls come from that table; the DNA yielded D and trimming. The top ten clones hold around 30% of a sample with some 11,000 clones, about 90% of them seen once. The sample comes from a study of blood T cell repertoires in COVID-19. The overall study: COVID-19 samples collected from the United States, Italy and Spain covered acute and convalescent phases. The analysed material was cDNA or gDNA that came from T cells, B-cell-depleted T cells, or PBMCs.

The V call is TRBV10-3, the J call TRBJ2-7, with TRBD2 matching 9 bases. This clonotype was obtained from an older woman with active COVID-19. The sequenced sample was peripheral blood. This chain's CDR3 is CANSERGASEQYF. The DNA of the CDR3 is TGTGCCAACAGTGAGCGGGGGGCGAGTGAGCAGTACTTC.